These 30 T cell receptor beta chains came from one sample sequenced in a study of T cell repertoires in aging, cancer and after chemotherapy. The template was genomic DNA from peripheral blood, not RNA. A mixed TRB-A/B primer pool amplified rearranged TRB by multiplex touch-down PCR. TCRdb passed the multiplex PCR reads through MiXCR, listing each CDR3 protein once. The table shows some 1,800 distinct CDR3 sequences, with under 30% occurring only once. What was sequenced was blood. All receptors derive from a human donor with a solid tumor.

This clonotype is deemed medium-sized (0.01 to 0.1%). The chain uses TRBV25-1 and TRBJ1-2, with TRBD1 as a possible D gene (6 bases). The germline gives CDR1 MGHDK, CDR2 SYGVNS. The CDR3 is 14 residues long. V lost 0 bases, J lost 7 bases, and 12 bases lay in between. The CDR3 DNA reads as TGTGCCAGCAGTGAATATTTGGGGGCGCCTGGCTACACCTTC. Protein sequence: CASSEYLGAPGYTF.

In its sample, this clonotype is medium-sized. Germline and junction disagree at one end, which may indicate a read error. The chain links TRBV5-4 to TRBJ2-1; 12 positions match TRBD2. Germline V gene data show CDR1 as SGHNT and CDR2 as YYREEE (reference sequence). The CDR3 loop spans 17 amino acids. The CDR3 DNA reads TGTGCCAGCAGCTTGCACGGCCTAGCGGGAGGGTACAGTGAGCAGTTCTTC. Encoded protein: CASSLHGLAGGYSEQFF.

This clonotype was observed many times. This chain joins TRBV5-4 and TRBJ2-1; the match to TRBD2 covers 9 bases. CDR3 length: 19 residues. The trim removed 1 base at V and 3 bases at J, leaving 14 bases unmatched. Per germline, CDR1 SGHNT and CDR2 YYREEE (reference sequence). The CDR3 here is CASSLNVLAGDVNYNEQFF. The CDR3 nucleotides read TGTGCCAGCAGCTTGAACGTATTAGCGGGAGATGTTAACTACAATGAGCAGTTCTTC.

V and J are TRBV20-1 and TRBJ2-7, with 9 bases aligning to TRBD2. Germline V CDR1 and CDR2: DFQATT, SNEGSKA (reference sequence). This CDR3 has 14 residues. The junction had 3 bases not matched to a gene; V was cut back by 3 bases and J by 0 bases. DNA of the CDR3: TGCAGTGCTAGGCAGCGGGAGGCCTCCTACGAGCAGTACTTC. It is translated as CSARQREASYEQYF.

This clonotype is classed as medium-sized (0.01 to 0.1%). The CDR3 bases are TGTGCCATCAGAGCGGGAGGGGGGGCCTACGAGCAGTACTTC. Translating gives CAIRAGGGAYEQYF. V usage is TRBV10-3 and J usage is TRBJ2-7; 10 nucleotides align to TRBD2. J lost 2 bases, V lost 6 bases, and 4 bases had no gene match. The CDR3 is 14 amino acids. In germline, CDR1 is ENHRY, CDR2 SYGVKD.

This clonotype rates as medium-sized. CDR3 protein: CATIRPVWRTSTDTQYF. In nucleotides, the CDR3 is TGTGCCACCATACGGCCCGTCTGGCGGACTAGCACAGATACGCAGTATTTT. The chain joins TRBV24-1 to TRBJ2-3, with D possibly TRBD2 on 5 matching bases. The germline gives CDR1 KGHDR, CDR2 SFDVKD. V was cut by 8 bases and J by 0 bases, with 20 bases left in between. This CDR3 is built from 17 residues.

Regarding this clonotype: Mismatch with germline at one junction end may stem from a read error. The chain is built from TRBV7-6 and TRBJ2-7; D not resolved. The length of the CDR3 is 13 residues. Germline CDR1 SGHVS, CDR2 FNYEAQ. The CDR3 here is CASSETEVYEQYF. CDR3 sequence (DNA): TGTGCCAGCAGCGAGACCGAGGTCTACGAGCAATACTTC.

The J gene is TRBJ1-3, the V gene TRBV18; D gene uncertain. The CDR3 sequence is 16 residues long. The V end lost 2 bases, the J end lost 0 bases, and 11 bases lay between the germline ends. CDR1 and CDR2 from the germline V gene are KGHSH and LQKENI. Here the CDR3 DNA reads TGTGCCAGCTCACCATCCCAGGATAGCTCTGGAAACACCATATATTTT. This gives the protein CASSPSQDSSGNTIYF.

The V call is TRBV7-2, the J call TRBJ2-1; perhaps D is TRBD1 or TRBD2 (5 bases each). Trimming removed 4 bases from V and 4 bases from J, with 23 bases in between. This CDR3 contains 18 residues. The germline CDR1 and CDR2 sequences are SGHTA and FQGNSA. CDR3 coding DNA: TGTGCCAGCAGCTCCCAGGGACCCTACGCCCTTGAGTACAATGAGCAGTTCTTC. Translated, it gives CASSSQGPYALEYNEQFF. Full variable domain (outside the CDR3, taken from reference TRBV7-2 and TRBJ2-1): GAGVSQSPSNKVTEKGKDVELRCDPISGHTALYWYRQSLGQGLEFLIYFQGNSAPDKSGLPSDRFSAERTGGSVSTLTIQRTQQEDSAVYLCASSSQGPYALEYNEQFFGPGTRLTVL.

This clonotype counts as medium-sized. CDR3 in amino acids: CSARGTSGRAPGELFF. Written as DNA, the CDR3 is TGCAGTGCTCGAGGGACTAGCGGGAGGGCCCCCGGGGAGCTGTTTTTT. The V gene is TRBV20-1, the J gene TRBJ2-2; TRBD2 aligns across 16 bases. CDR3 length equals 16 residues. Unmatched junction bases numbered 6, after V lost 5 bases and J lost 6 bases. Germline V gives CDR1 DFQATT, CDR2 SNEGSKA (reference sequence).

The chain joins TRBV29-1 to TRBJ1-3; TRBD1 matches at 8 bases. The ends lost 5 bases at V and 8 bases at J; junction bases unmatched: 20. The germline gives CDR1 SQVTM, CDR2 ANQGSEA. The CDR3 has 17 amino acids. CDR3 coding DNA: TGCAGCGTTAGTAGACCTCCCGGAGGACAGGGAGCGTACACCATATATTTT. It is translated as CSVSRPPGGQGAYTIYF.

By share, this clonotype ranks as medium-sized (0.01 to 0.1%). The CDR3 reads CATSDLKGSTDTQYF. CDR3 nucleotides: TGTGCCACCAGTGATCTCAAGGGGTCCACAGATACGCAGTATTTT. V usage is TRBV24-1 and J usage is TRBJ2-3, with a possible D match to TRBD1 (5 bases). V shed 3 bases and J shed 2 bases, with 11 bases lying between them. The CDR3 extends over 15 amino acids. CDR1 is KGHDR and CDR2 is SFDVKD in the germline V gene.

This clonotype rates as medium-sized. V is TRBV7-9 and J is TRBJ2-7; 8 nucleotides agree with TRBD2. V trimming: 5 bases; J trimming: 3 bases; junction bases outside the gene matches: 6. From germline, CDR1 is SEHNR and CDR2 FQNEAQ (reference sequence). This CDR3 is built from 14 residues. The CDR3: CASSRSSGLYEQYF. The DNA for the CDR3 is TGTGCCAGCAGCAGATCTAGCGGGCTCTACGAGCAGTACTTC. Looking up the rest from reference TRBV7-9 and TRBJ2-7 gives the full variable domain: DTGVSQNPRHKITKRGQNVTFRCDPISEHNRLYWYRQTLGQGPEFLTYFQNEAQLEKSRLLSDRFSAERPKGSFSTLEIQRTEQGDSAMYLCASSRSSGLYEQYFGPGTRLTVT.

This clonotype appeared a few times. The chain employs TRBV5-1 and TRBJ2-5; the match to TRBD2 covers 9 bases. With V trimmed by 1 base and J by 5 bases, 3 bases remained unmatched. This CDR3 region has 14 residues. Germline lookup yields CDR1 SGHRS and CDR2 YFSETQ. DNA for the CDR3: TGCGCCAGCAGCTTGAATGCGGGAGGGGAGACCCAGTACTTC. Translation: CASSLNAGGETQYF.

This clonotype ranks as medium-sized. The J gene is TRBJ2-1, the V gene TRBV27; 10 nucleotides agree with TRBD2. V was clipped by 6 bases and J by 5 bases; unmatched bases: 4. Looked up from germline, CDR1 is MNHEY and CDR2 is SMNVEV (reference sequence). CDR3 length: 14 amino acids. The CDR3 sequence: CASRAGGVNNEQFF. As DNA, the CDR3 is TGTGCCAGCAGAGCGGGAGGGGTAAACAATGAGCAGTTCTTC.

This clonotype was found a few times. The chain links TRBV4-1 to TRBJ2-3, with D possibly matching TRBD2 (7 bases). The germline V gene has CDR1 MGHRA and CDR2 YSYEKL. The CDR3 totals 14 residues. Trimming cost V 4 bases and J 5 bases, with 13 bases left between them. This CDR3 reads CASSPAGAGDTQYF. The CDR3 bases are TGCGCCAGCAGCCCCGCGGGGGCAGGAGATACGCAGTATTTT.

There are a few counts of this clonotype. The chain recombines TRBV24-1 with TRBJ2-7; D unresolved. CDR3 length: 11 amino acids. V was pared by 0 bases and J by 6 bases, with 2 bases between. The germline CDR1 and CDR2 sequences are KGHDR and SFDVKD. CDR3 loop: CATSDLFEQYF. CDR3 in DNA: TGTGCCACCAGTGATTTGTTCGAGCAGTACTTC.

The gene calls are TRBV7-9 and TRBJ2-5; 12 positions agree with TRBD2. Germline loops: CDR1 SEHNR, CDR2 FQNEAQ (reference sequence). J lost 4 bases, V lost 5 bases, and 5 bases had no gene match. The CDR3 runs 15 residues. CDR3 sequence reads: CASSPGLAGLETQYF. The CDR3 region has the DNA TGTGCCAGCAGCCCCGGACTAGCGGGGCTAGAGACCCAGTACTTC.

Within the sample, this clonotype is medium-sized. This chain connects TRBV7-6 to TRBJ2-5, with 7 bases fitting TRBD1. The CDR3 contains 15 residues. The V and J ends lost 5 bases and 3 bases, in that order; junction bases with no gene match: 9. Germline V CDR1 and CDR2: SGHVS, FNYEAQ. The chain's CDR3 is CASSERDSREETQYF. In DNA form, the CDR3 reads TGTGCCAGCAGCGAAAGGGACAGCCGGGAAGAGACCCAGTACTTC.

Judged by abundance, this clonotype is large (0.1 to 1%). J is TRBJ2-7 and V is TRBV6-5, with 8 bases aligning to TRBD2. Germline V CDR1 and CDR2: MNHEY, SVGAGI. The CDR3 length is 16 residues. V was pared by 2 bases and J by 5 bases, with 11 bases of the junction left unmatched. The CDR3 nucleotides are TGTGCCAGCAGTTACCTGGCGGGACTAGGAGGGCACGAGCAGTACTTC. Protein product: CASSYLAGLGGHEQYF.

V gene TRBV29-1 combines with J gene TRBJ2-5; 11 bases are shared with TRBD2. The CDR3 loop spans 14 amino acids. V lost 7 bases to trimming and J lost 1 base; unmatched junction nucleotides: 5. From germline, CDR1 is SQVTM and CDR2 ANQGSEA. The CDR3 DNA reads TGCAGCGAATTAGCGGGAGGGCCCCAAGAGACCCAGTACTTC. Amino acids: CSELAGGPQETQYF. Variable domain in full (rest from reference TRBV29-1 and TRBJ2-5): SAVISQKPSRDICQRGTSLTIQCQVDSQVTMMFWYRQQPGQSLTLIATANQGSEATYESGFVIDKFPISRPNLTFSTLTVSNMSPEDSSIYLCSELAGGPQETQYFGPGTRLLVL.

The chain carries TRBV5-1 and TRBJ2-7; 12 bases fit TRBD2. After removal of 4 bases from V and 4 bases from J, the junction contained 9 bases not matched to a gene. CDR3 length: 16 residues. Germline CDR1 reads SGHRS; CDR2 reads YFSETQ. The CDR3 region is CASSGRTSGVSYEQYF. Written as DNA, the CDR3 is TGCGCCAGCAGCGGCCGGACTAGCGGGGTGAGTTACGAGCAGTACTTC.

CDR3 sequence: CASSWTGETQYF. For the CDR3, the DNA is TGCGCCAGCAGCTGGACAGGAGAGACCCAGTACTTC. The chain combines TRBV5-1 with TRBJ2-5, with 7 positions matching TRBD1. Germline CDR1 reads SGHRS; CDR2 reads YFSETQ. Germline trimming cut 3 bases from V and 4 bases from J; bases unmatched to any gene: 0. This CDR3 is built from 12 residues.

V is TRBV5-1 and J is TRBJ2-5; tentative D call: TRBD1 (6 bases). The V end lost 3 bases, the J end lost 1 base, and 19 bases lay between the germline ends. The CDR3 length is 17 residues. Germline assignment: CDR1 SGHRS and CDR2 YFSETQ. CDR3 region: CASSWRPGEGVQETQYF. The CDR3 DNA sequence: TGCGCCAGCAGCTGGCGTCCAGGGGAAGGAGTCCAAGAGACCCAGTACTTC.

This clonotype is termed medium-sized (0.01 to 0.1%). The V and J genes are TRBV6-5 and TRBJ2-6; D is perhaps TRBD2 (6 bases). CDR3 length: 20 amino acids. V was pared by 0 bases and J by 2 bases, with 20 bases between. The germline V gene encodes CDR1 MNHEY and CDR2 SVGAGI. CDR3 residues: CASSYSQDWGLEPGANVLTF. The CDR3 DNA sequence: TGTGCCAGCAGTTACTCACAGGACTGGGGACTGGAGCCTGGGGCCAACGTCCTGACTTTC.

Relative to its sample, this clonotype is large (0.1 to 1%). This sequence joins TRBV7-6 and TRBJ2-1; the D is unclear. This CDR3 spans 13 amino acids. From germline, CDR1 is SGHVS and CDR2 FNYEAQ. V lost 1 base and J 10 bases, leaving 11 bases between the germline ends. The CDR3 DNA sequence: TGTGCCAGCAGCTTAGGCCCACCCTCGGAGCAGTTCTTC. Translated: CASSLGPPSEQFF.

The V gene is TRBV14, the J gene TRBJ1-2; 9 bases map to TRBD1. V dropped 4 bases and J dropped 7; count of bases not matched to a gene: 1. The CDR3 spans 12 residues. CDR1 is SGHDN and CDR2 is FVKESK in the germline V gene. The CDR3 DNA sequence: TGTGCCAGCAGCCGGACAGGGGCTGGCTACACCTTC. It codes for CASSRTGAGYTF.

The chain recombines TRBV5-5 with TRBJ1-1; tentative D call: TRBD1 (6 bases). V lost 4 bases and J lost 11, with 18 bases in between. This CDR3 spans 13 amino acids. The germline V gene has CDR1 SGHKS and CDR2 YYEKEE (reference sequence). This CDR3 reads CASSQRGGQRAFF. CDR3 nucleotide sequence: TGTGCCAGCAGCCAACGAGGGGGGCAGAGGGCTTTCTTT.

This clonotype is medium-sized by share. The chain employs TRBV15 and TRBJ2-3; D possibly corresponds to TRBD1 (6 bases). Trimming took 5 bases from V and 2 from J, leaving 17 bases between them. CDR1 and CDR2 from the germline V gene are LNHNV and YYDKDF (reference sequence). The CDR3 consists of 16 residues. This CDR3 reads CATSYRRGSFTDTQYF. The CDR3, as DNA: TGTGCCACCAGCTATAGAAGGGGGTCGTTCACAGATACGCAGTATTTT.

This clonotype ranks as medium-sized. The V call is TRBV20-1, the J call TRBJ1-5; TRBD1 matches 9 bases. The J segment lost 8 bases and the V segment lost 0 bases, leaving 5 bases of the junction unmatched. Germline CDR1 DFQATT, CDR2 SNEGSKA (reference sequence). CDR3 size: 14 residues. CDR3 nucleotide sequence: TGCAGTGCTAGAGATCGGGACAGGGTTAAGCCCCAGCATTTT. This sequence encodes CSARDRDRVKPQHF.